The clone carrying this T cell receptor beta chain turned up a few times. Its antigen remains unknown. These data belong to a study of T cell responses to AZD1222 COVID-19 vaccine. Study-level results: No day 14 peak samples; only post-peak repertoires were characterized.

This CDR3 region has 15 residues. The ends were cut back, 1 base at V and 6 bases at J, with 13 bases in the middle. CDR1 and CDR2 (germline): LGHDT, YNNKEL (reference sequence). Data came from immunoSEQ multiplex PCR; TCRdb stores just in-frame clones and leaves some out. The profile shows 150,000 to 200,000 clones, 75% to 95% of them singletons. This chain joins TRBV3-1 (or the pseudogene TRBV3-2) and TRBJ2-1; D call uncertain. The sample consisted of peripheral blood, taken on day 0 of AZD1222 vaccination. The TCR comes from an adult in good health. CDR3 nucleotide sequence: TGTGCCAGCAGCCAAGGGATGGGAAGCATCAATGAGCAGTTCTTC. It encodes CASSQGMGSINEQFF.